This T cell receptor beta chain comes out of a study of chemoradiotherapy in HPV16-positive cancers (dated by TCRdb to 2022 to 2024). In the study overall: Candidate HPV-specific T-cell clones and common TCR motifs were defined through functional T-cell assays on cells from a couple of HPV16-positive patients. TCR repertoires from some 90 patients with HPV-related cancers were then used to track the candidate HPV-specific TCRs and motifs. The study asked whether T-cell immunity against the HPV oncoproteins E6 and E7 changes during chemoradiotherapy and whether it affects survival.

The library was built by means of the immunoSEQ multiplex PCR assay. TCRdb re-hosts the immuneACCESS table, in-frame sequences only. Its copies lack some clones; in the studies checked, an unresolved V gene accounts for under half of them, and the cause for the rest is not known. This sample holds roughly 12,000 clones; about two thirds were observed only once. The ten biggest clones cover more than 7.5% of the sample. Trimming leaves V shorter by 3 bases and J shorter by 4 bases, with the junction holding 6 bases beyond the gene matches. The germline V gene yields SGHRS for CDR1 and YFSETQ for CDR2. Reading from cysteine to phenylalanine, the CDR3 counts 15 amino acids. The entry retains the CDR3 DNA only, 45 bases that are in frame from base 1. Because repertoires were sampled repeatedly during chemoradiotherapy, clonal expansion in the tumor microenvironment could be followed. Beyond this particular receptor, the publication reports: Expansion of candidate HPV-specific clones and E7-related TCR motifs was observed in the tumor microenvironment during treatment, whereas no such expansion was observed for non-HPV-specific T cells. The survival association was reported for HPV16-positive patients, and the functional definition of HPV-specific T cells was derived from only a couple of HPV16-positive patients. In HPV16-positive patients, expansion of HPV-responsive T cells during chemoradiotherapy was found to be associated with improved recurrence-free survival.

Note on this clone: What antigen it recognizes has not been identified. Per-base quality was not reported, and no clone a single base away is much larger than it.

This material was acquired from a patient who underwent chemoradiotherapy. The chain employs TRBV5-1 and TRBJ2-5; the junction holds 10 bases that match TRBD2. The origin of this receptor is a human donor with HPV-associated anogenital cancer. The DNA reads TGCGCCAGCAGCTCAAGACCTAGCGGGGGAGAGACCCAGTACTTC. It translates to CASSSRPSGGETQYF.